The 21 T cell receptor delta chains listed next were all sequenced from one sample in a study of Vδ1+ human thymocytes. These receptors have no identified antigens. Sequences come from RNA converted to cDNA by reverse transcription. CDR3 amplicons came from multiplex PCR with pooled V-gene forward and constant-region reverse primers. TCRdb reprocessed the multiplex PCR reads using CATT. The table includes tens of thousands of delta-chain clones, 25% to 30% detected once. Study-wide results and limits: In the thymus, TRG and TRD repertoires looked highly polyclonal with Gaussian CDR3 lengths.

The sample was Vdelta1+ gamma-delta thymocytes from the thymus. The subset here: FACS-sorted CD3+ TCRalphabeta- TCRVdelta1+ TCRVdelta2- thymocytes. These receptors came from a boy under two years old who had congenital heart surgery.

This clone was detected a few times. Just one base apart from a much larger clone, this may be a read error. The chain carries TRDV1 and TRDJ1; D might be TRDD2 (6 bases). This CDR3 contains 16 residues. Per germline, CDR1 TSWWSYY and CDR2 QGS. The CDR3 bases are TGTGCTCTTAGGGAACTTCCTCCCGTAACACCGGATAAACTCATCTTT. Amino acids: CALRELPPVTPDKLIF.

This clone was counted between two and nine times. Since a much larger clone is just one base distant, this may be a read error. The chain couples TRDV2 to TRDJ2; 11 nucleotides line up with TRDD3. The germline V gene has CDR1 GEAIGNYY and CDR2 EKD. The CDR3 totals 16 residues. The V and J ends lost 5 bases and 4 bases, in that order; junction bases with no gene match: 8. The CDR3 nucleotides are TGTGCCTGTGCATTGGGGGATACGCGTCCGACAGCACAACTCTTCTTT. Encoded protein: CACALGDTRPTAQLFF.

This chain uses TRDV1 with TRDJ1; D may correspond to TRDD2 or TRDD3 (6 bases each). Trimming shortened V by 2 bases and J by 3 bases, and 28 bases separated the two germline ends. Germline values: CDR1 TSWWSYY, CDR2 QGS. This CDR3 has 20 residues. DNA of the CDR3: TGTGCTCTTGGGGAAGGGGAACCTTCCGCGGCGTACTGGGTCCCCGATAAACTCATCTTT. Translating it yields CALGEGEPSAAYWVPDKLIF.

This clone has a handful of counts. The chain uses TRDV1 and TRDJ1; D is possibly TRDD2 or TRDD3 (9 bases each). V lost 0 bases and J 0 bases, leaving 32 bases between the germline ends. The CDR3 has 23 amino acids. CDR1 TSWWSYY and CDR2 QGS come from the germline V gene. The CDR3 reads CALGELHLPTGIRSKPYTDKLIF. DNA for the CDR3: TGTGCTCTTGGGGAACTCCACCTTCCTACGGGGATACGATCTAAACCGTACACCGATAAACTCATCTTT.

With respect to this clone: A read error may be the cause here, since a much bigger clone is one base away. Different DNA sequences within this sample yield the same CDR3. This chain uses TRDV1 with TRDJ1; 7 bases fit TRDD3. Germline V gene sequence: CDR1 TSWWSYY, CDR2 QGS. The CDR3 is made up of 19 amino acids. The junction had 13 bases not matched to a gene; V was cut back by 0 bases and J by 0 bases. The CDR3 here is CALGELREGWGAYTDKLIF. The CDR3 coding sequence is TGTGCTCTTGGGGAACTTAGGGAAGGCTGGGGGGCTTACACCGATAAACTCATCTTT.

The V gene is TRDV1, the J gene TRDJ1; D may be TRDD3 (5 bases). The CDR3 consists of 19 residues. The V and J ends lost 5 bases and 0 bases respectively, with 25 bases between them. Germline loops: CDR1 TSWWSYY, CDR2 QGS. In nucleotides, the CDR3 is TGTGCTCTTGGGCCGCAGGGTTACCGGGGGCTACAGTACACCGATAAACTCATCTTT. Its protein is CALGPQGYRGLQYTDKLIF.

This clone is labeled medium-sized (0.01 to 0.1%). The sample contains more than one DNA sequence encoding this CDR3. The genes are TRDV1 and TRDJ1; D is ambiguous. Germline V gives CDR1 TSWWSYY, CDR2 QGS. Trimming cost V 1 base and J 1 base, with 31 bases left between them. This CDR3 contains 22 residues. The CDR3 spells CALGEPHTPPPGFGFGTDKLIF. In nucleotides, the CDR3 is TGTGCTCTTGGGGAACCCCATACCCCTCCTCCGGGTTTTGGATTTGGCACCGATAAACTCATCTTT.

This clone was observed a handful of times. The J gene is TRDJ1, the V gene TRDV1, with a weak D call TRDD3 (6 bases). CDR1 and CDR2 from the germline V gene are TSWWSYY and QGS. CDR3 size: 27 residues. V shed 2 bases and J shed 0 bases, with 46 bases lying between them. CDR3 DNA sequence: TGTGCTCTTGGGGAATTACCCTGGGGCCCGCACCCTTCGGGACCGTTCCCCGGTATTGGGTACACCGATAAACTCATCTTT. Translating gives CALGELPWGPHPSGPFPGIGYTDKLIF.

Concerning this clone itself: A single base separates this from a much larger clone, so it may be a read error. The chain links TRDV2 to TRDJ2; 9 bases line up with TRDD3. The ends lost 0 bases at V and 6 bases at J; junction bases unmatched: 13. This CDR3 comprises 18 residues. Looked up from germline, CDR1 is GEAIGNYY and CDR2 is EKD. The CDR3 reads CACDTESVGDILAAQLFF. The CDR3 coding sequence is TGTGCCTGTGACACCGAATCGGTGGGGGATATATTGGCAGCACAACTCTTCTTT.

V and J are TRDV1 and TRDJ1, with D possibly matching TRDD3 (7 bases). CDR3 size: 21 residues. The germline V and J ends were trimmed by 4 bases and 3 bases, with 33 bases remaining between them. The germline V gene has CDR1 TSWWSYY and CDR2 QGS. CDR3 nucleotides: TGTGCTCTTGGGGGAGCCGTTCCTAGGCCAGTTGGGGGAACTTACCCCGATAAACTCATCTTT. It encodes CALGGAVPRPVGGTYPDKLIF.

This clone was recorded many times. The chain employs TRDV1 and TRDJ1, with D unclear. The CDR3 loop spans 16 amino acids. Germline CDR1 and CDR2: TSWWSYY and QGS. Deletions cut 2 bases from V and 9 bases from J, with 22 bases between. CDR3 nucleotide sequence: TGTGCTCTTGGGGAAGAGGGGTCGCTAAGAACCCCTCAACTCATCTTT. Translation: CALGEEGSLRTPQLIF.

The gene calls are TRDV1 and TRDJ1; 8 bases align to TRDD2. Looked up from germline, CDR1 is TSWWSYY and CDR2 is QGS. The trim removed 6 bases at V and 2 bases at J, leaving 17 bases unmatched. This CDR3 is built from 18 residues. The chain's CDR3 is CALGYFLPLVGGTDKLIF. In DNA form, the CDR3 reads TGTGCTCTTGGCTACTTCCTACCCCTGGTGGGGGGTACCGATAAACTCATCTTT.

About this clone itself: A read error may explain this, as a much larger clone is one base away. This rearrangement joins TRDV1 to TRDJ1; D gene ambiguous. Germline CDR1 reads TSWWSYY; CDR2 reads QGS. This CDR3 comprises 13 residues. Trimming pared 8 bases from V and 0 bases from J, leaving 10 bases between. The CDR3 DNA reads as TGTGCTCTTACTTCGCGAGACACCGATAAACTCATCTTT. This encodes CALTSRDTDKLIF.

This chain uses TRDV1 with TRDJ1; 7 nucleotides match TRDD2. Looked up from germline, CDR1 is TSWWSYY and CDR2 is QGS. This CDR3 is 18 amino acids long. Germline trimming cut 3 bases from V and 0 bases from J; bases unmatched to any gene: 13. The CDR3 DNA reads TGTGCTCTTGGGGAGGGAATGTTCCTACATGCGTACACCGATAAACTCATCTTT. This codes for CALGEGMFLHAYTDKLIF.

A word on this clone: Other nucleotide sequences from this sample produce the same CDR3. The genes are TRDV1 and TRDJ1; a weak D match, TRDD3 (10 bases). The CDR3 has 23 residues. Trimming removed 0 bases at V and 2 bases at J, with 34 bases between. Germline V gene sequence: CDR1 TSWWSYY, CDR2 QGS. The CDR3 here is CALGELVKGLPTRGIRLTDKLIF. The CDR3 bases are TGTGCTCTTGGGGAACTAGTGAAAGGCCTTCCTACCCGGGGGATACGACTGACCGATAAACTCATCTTT.

Concerning this clone: Just one base apart from a much larger clone, this may be a read error. The V and J genes are TRDV2 and TRDJ1; 10 bases are shared with TRDD3. V dropped 1 base and J dropped 4; count of bases not matched to a gene: 14. Germline V gene sequence: CDR1 GEAIGNYY, CDR2 EKD. The CDR3 spans 18 residues. This CDR3 is CACDTPPSGGYSVDKLIF. The CDR3 DNA follows: TGTGCCTGTGACACACCTCCTTCTGGGGGATATTCGGTCGATAAACTCATCTTT.

This chain links TRDV1 with TRDJ1, with 8 positions matching TRDD3. This CDR3 has 17 amino acids. Trimming removed 5 bases from V and 2 bases from J; junction bases left unmatched: 13. Looked up from germline, CDR1 is TSWWSYY and CDR2 is QGS. The CDR3: CALGSSFEAGGTDKLIF. The CDR3 bases are TGTGCTCTTGGGTCCTCCTTCGAGGCTGGGGGAACCGATAAACTCATCTTT.

The J gene is TRDJ1, the V gene TRDV1; 8 bases match TRDD3. CDR1 is TSWWSYY, CDR2 QGS, per germline. The CDR3 consists of 17 residues. With V trimmed by 5 bases and J by 4 bases, 15 bases remained unmatched. The CDR3 loop is CALGLFSLLGECDKLIF. The CDR3 DNA sequence: TGTGCTCTTGGGTTATTTTCCTTGCTGGGGGAATGCGATAAACTCATCTTT.

This clone is judged medium-sized. Additional DNA sequences in this sample encode the identical CDR3. This chain links TRDV1 with TRDJ1; 10 nucleotides align to TRDD3. CDR1 is TSWWSYY, CDR2 QGS, per germline. J gave up 8 bases and V 5 bases, and 14 bases lay outside the gene matches. The CDR3 length is 16 residues. The CDR3 spells CALGTNLGGYEGKLIF. CDR3 DNA: TGTGCTCTTGGGACCAACCTCGGGGGATACGAGGGGAAACTCATCTTT.

This clone has just a few counts. The chain is built from TRDV1 and TRDJ1, with D maybe TRDD3 (5 bases). Trimming took 9 bases from V and 0 from J, leaving 14 bases between them. The germline V gene encodes CDR1 TSWWSYY and CDR2 QGS. This CDR3 contains 14 residues. The CDR3: CALMGTLYTDKLIF. Written as DNA, the CDR3 is TGTGCTCTGATGGGGACGCTATACACCGATAAACTCATCTTT.

About this clone itself: One end of the junction does not line up with germline, which may come from a read error. The chain links TRDV1 to TRDJ1; 8 bases match TRDD3. The germline V gene encodes CDR1 TSWWSYY and CDR2 QGS. CDR3 length: 22 residues. CDR3 residues: CARGELDPPLVLGGRSTDKLIF. Here the CDR3 DNA reads TGTGCTCGTGGGGAACTAGATCCCCCACTAGTACTGGGGGGTAGGTCCACCGATAAACTCATCTTT.